The 6 T cell receptor beta chains below all came from one sample that was sequenced in a study of tumor-infiltrating lymphocytes in primary liver carcinoma (dated by TCRdb to the late 2010s). For sequencing, an Illumina HiSeq 2500 was employed. Starting from around 520 ng total RNA, TCRbeta-specific cDNA was produced by reverse transcription with a constant-region primer and ProtoScript II reverse transcriptase. Construction of the TCRbeta libraries relied on three nested rounds of multiplex PCR, following a slightly modified ARM-PCR procedure. Each of the first two PCR rounds ran for approximately 10 cycles using multiplex TRBV1-TRBV30 forward primers together with a Cbeta reverse primer. TCRdb reprocessed the public reads (quality trimming at Q25 with fastp, clone calling with MiXCR) and kept in-frame beta chains. For every CDR3 protein sequence, its rows merge into one entry that carries the most common genes and DNA. The sample table holds about 330,000 distinct CDR3 sequences, of which approximately 65% were seen once. The ten top clones hold about 6.5% of the sample.

Blood RNA was extracted from unsorted whole blood using TRIzol reagent, and germline DNA was obtained with the DNeasy Blood & Tissue kit. Sequences were obtained from peripheral blood. The origin of the receptors is a man aged 35 to 55 with primary liver carcinoma and hepatitis B virus infection.

This clonotype was picked up many times. The chain has TRBV11-2 and TRBJ2-7; TRBD2 might be the D (5 bases). V shed 3 bases and J shed 6 bases, with 12 bases lying between them. The length of the CDR3 is 13 residues. Germline values: CDR1 SGHAT, CDR2 FQNNGV. The CDR3 bases are TGTGCCAGCAGCTTTAGGGAGTTGGGCGAGCAGTACTTC. Translating it yields CASSFRELGEQYF.

This clonotype was picked up one time. The conserved closing phenylalanine or tryptophan is absent in this CDR3, likely reflecting a read error. The CDR3 DNA follows: TGTGCCAGCAGGGATCCGGGACAGGGGAATTCACCCCTCCACGTT. This encodes CASRDPGQGNSPLHV. This chain links TRBV11-2 with TRBJ1-6, with 10 positions matching TRBD1. Germline trimming cut 6 bases from V and 7 bases from J; bases unmatched to any gene: 6. The CDR3 length is 15 residues. CDR1 is SGHAT, CDR2 FQNNGV, per germline.

To note about this clonotype: A read error is possible here, since a much larger clone lies one base away. The J gene is TRBJ2-5, the V gene TRBV6-6, with 10 bases that match TRBD2. This CDR3 is built from 19 residues. CDR1 MNHNY and CDR2 SVGAGI come from the germline V gene (reference sequence). The CDR3 region is CSSSYPASGGAGGQETQYF. CDR3 DNA: TGTTCCAGCAGTTACCCAGCCTCCGGAGGAGCGGGAGGGCAAGAGACCCAGTACTTC.

To note about this clonotype: Here the CDR3 omits its conserved ending phenylalanine or tryptophan, so a read error is the likely source. The CDR3 coding sequence is TGTGCCAGTAGCTTAGGGAGTCGGGGTGACAGTGAGCAGTTCTTA. Its protein is CASSLGSRGDSEQFL. The chain joins TRBV11-2 to TRBJ2-1; D may correspond to TRBD1 or TRBD2 (5 bases each). The CDR3 consists of 15 residues. Germline CDR1 SGHAT, CDR2 FQNNGV.

On this clonotype itself: This likely comes from a read error, as the CDR3 has no conserved phenylalanine or tryptophan at its end. V and J are TRBV6-1 and TRBJ1-2, with TRBD1 identical over 8 bases. Germline V gene sequence: CDR1 MNHNS, CDR2 SASEGT. The length of the CDR3 is 13 residues. The CDR3 bases are TGTGCCAGCAATGAAACAGGGGGCTATGGCTACACCTCC. The encoded protein is CASNETGGYGYTS.

V gene TRBV5-4 combines with J gene TRBJ1-5, with unresolved D. Trimming pared 0 bases from V and 0 bases from J, leaving 13 bases between. The germline gives CDR1 SGHNT, CDR2 YYREEE (reference sequence). The CDR3 loop spans 17 amino acids. CDR3 sequence: CASSLDLRGDSNQPQHF. The CDR3 nucleotides read TGTGCCAGCAGCTTGGACTTACGGGGAGATAGCAATCAGCCCCAGCATTTT.